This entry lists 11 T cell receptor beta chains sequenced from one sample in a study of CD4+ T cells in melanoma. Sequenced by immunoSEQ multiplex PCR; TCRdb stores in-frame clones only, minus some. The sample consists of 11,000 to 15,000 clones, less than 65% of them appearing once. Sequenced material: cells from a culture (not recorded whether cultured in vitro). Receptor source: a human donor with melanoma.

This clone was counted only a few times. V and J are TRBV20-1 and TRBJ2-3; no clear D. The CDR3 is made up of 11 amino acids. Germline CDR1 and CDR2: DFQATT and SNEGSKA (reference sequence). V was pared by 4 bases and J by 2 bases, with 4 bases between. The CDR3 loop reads CSAKYTDTQYF. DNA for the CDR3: TGCAGTGCTAAATACACAGATACGCAGTATTTT.

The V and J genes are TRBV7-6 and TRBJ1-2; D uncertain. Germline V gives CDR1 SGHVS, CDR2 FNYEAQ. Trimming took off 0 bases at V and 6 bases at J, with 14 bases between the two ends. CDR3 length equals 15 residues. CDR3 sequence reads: CASSLALMAGDGYTF. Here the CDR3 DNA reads TGTGCCAGCAGCTTAGCCTTAATGGCGGGAGATGGCTACACCTTC.

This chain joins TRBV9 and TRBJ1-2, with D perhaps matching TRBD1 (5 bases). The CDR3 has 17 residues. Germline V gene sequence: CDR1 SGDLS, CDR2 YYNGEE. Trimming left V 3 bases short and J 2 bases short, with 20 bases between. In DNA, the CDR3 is TGTGCCAGCAGCGCCAACACGGACGGGACCGTCAACTATGGCTACACCTTC. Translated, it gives CASSANTDGTVNYGYTF. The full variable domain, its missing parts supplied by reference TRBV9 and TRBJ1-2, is DSGVTQTPKHLITATGQRVTLRCSPRSGDLSVYWYQQSLDQGLQFLIQYYNGEERAKGNILERFSAQQFPDLHSELNLSSLELGDSALYFCASSANTDGTVNYGYTFGSGTRLTVV.

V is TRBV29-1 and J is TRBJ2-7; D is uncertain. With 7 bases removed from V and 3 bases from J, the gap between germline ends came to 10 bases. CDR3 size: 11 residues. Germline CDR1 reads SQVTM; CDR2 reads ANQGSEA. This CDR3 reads CSGRVNYEQYF. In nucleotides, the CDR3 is TGCAGCGGTCGGGTGAACTACGAGCAGTACTTC.

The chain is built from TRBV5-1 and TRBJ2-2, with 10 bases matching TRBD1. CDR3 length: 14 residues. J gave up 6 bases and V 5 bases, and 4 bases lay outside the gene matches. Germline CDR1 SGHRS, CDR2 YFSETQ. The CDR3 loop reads CASRSDRGPGELFF. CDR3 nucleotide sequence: TGCGCCAGCAGATCTGACAGGGGGCCCGGGGAGCTGTTTTTT.

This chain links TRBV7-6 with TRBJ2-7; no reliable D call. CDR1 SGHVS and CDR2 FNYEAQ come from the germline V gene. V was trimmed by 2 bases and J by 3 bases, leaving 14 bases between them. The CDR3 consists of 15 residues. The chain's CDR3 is CASSLRADVYYEQYF. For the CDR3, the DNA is TGTGCCAGCAGCTTAAGGGCGGACGTCTACTACGAGCAGTACTTC.

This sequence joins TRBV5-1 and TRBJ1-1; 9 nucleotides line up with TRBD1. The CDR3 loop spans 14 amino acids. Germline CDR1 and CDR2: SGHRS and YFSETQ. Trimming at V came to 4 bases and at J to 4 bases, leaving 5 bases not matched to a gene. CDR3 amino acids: CASSRQGGGTEAFF. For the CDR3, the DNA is TGCGCCAGCAGCCGACAGGGGGGGGGCACTGAAGCTTTCTTT.

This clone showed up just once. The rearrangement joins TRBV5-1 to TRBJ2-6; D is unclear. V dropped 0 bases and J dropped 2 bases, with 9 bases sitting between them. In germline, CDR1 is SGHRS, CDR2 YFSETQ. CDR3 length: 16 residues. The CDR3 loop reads CASSLVPGTGANVLTF. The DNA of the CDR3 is TGCGCCAGCAGCTTGGTTCCAGGAACTGGGGCCAACGTCCTGACTTTC.

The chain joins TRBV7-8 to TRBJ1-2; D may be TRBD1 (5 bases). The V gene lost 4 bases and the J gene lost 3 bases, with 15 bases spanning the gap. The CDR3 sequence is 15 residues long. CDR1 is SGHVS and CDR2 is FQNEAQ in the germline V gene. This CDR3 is CASSSYRSRDYGYTF. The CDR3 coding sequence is TGTGCCAGCAGCTCATACAGGTCCCGAGACTATGGCTACACCTTC.

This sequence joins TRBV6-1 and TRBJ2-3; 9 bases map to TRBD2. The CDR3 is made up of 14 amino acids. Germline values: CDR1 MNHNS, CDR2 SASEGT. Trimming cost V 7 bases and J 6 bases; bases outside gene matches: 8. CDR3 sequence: CASTGLAGRDTQYF. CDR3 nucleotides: TGTGCCAGCACAGGGCTAGCGGGGAGGGATACGCAGTATTTT.

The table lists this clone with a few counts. The CDR3 coding sequence is TGCAGTGCGCGGAATACTGAAGCTTTCTTT. Protein: CSARNTEAFF. The V and J genes are TRBV20-1 and TRBJ1-1; D gene ambiguous. V was trimmed by 6 bases and J by 5 bases, leaving 7 bases between them. CDR1 and CDR2 from the germline V gene are DFQATT and SNEGSKA (reference sequence). This CDR3 is built from 10 residues.